This TCR beta chain was recovered during a study of blood T cell repertoires in COVID-19. At the level of the study: From the United States, Italy and Spain came samples of acute and convalescent COVID-19. The analysed material was cDNA or gDNA that came from T cells, B-cell-depleted T cells, or PBMCs.

The authors' processing: Nucleated cell counts were estimated from reference gene primer amplification. Here immunoSEQ multiplex PCR was the method, and the copy in TCRdb shows in-frame clones only, minus some. V, J and clone size derive from that table, while D and trimming were established from the DNA sequence. The sample holds around 260,000 clones, roughly 86% seen once. Trimming cost V 1 base and J 4 bases, with 7 bases left between them. CDR1 is SGHVS and CDR2 is FQNEAQ in the germline V gene. CDR3 size: 13 residues. The TCR comes from a middle-aged man who had recovered from COVID-19. The sequenced sample consisted of peripheral blood. The gene calls are TRBV7-8 and TRBJ1-1; D gene ambiguous. CDR3 in amino acids: CASSLGQSTEAFF. The CDR3, as DNA: TGTGCCAGCAGCTTAGGACAAAGCACTGAAGCTTTCTTT. Full variable domain (rest looked up from reference TRBV7-8 and TRBJ1-1): GAGVSQSPRYKVAKRGQDVALRCDPISGHVSLFWYQQALGQGPEFLTYFQNEAQLDKSGLPSDRFFAERPEGSVSTLKIQRTQQEDSAVYLCASSLGQSTEAFFGQGTRLTVV.